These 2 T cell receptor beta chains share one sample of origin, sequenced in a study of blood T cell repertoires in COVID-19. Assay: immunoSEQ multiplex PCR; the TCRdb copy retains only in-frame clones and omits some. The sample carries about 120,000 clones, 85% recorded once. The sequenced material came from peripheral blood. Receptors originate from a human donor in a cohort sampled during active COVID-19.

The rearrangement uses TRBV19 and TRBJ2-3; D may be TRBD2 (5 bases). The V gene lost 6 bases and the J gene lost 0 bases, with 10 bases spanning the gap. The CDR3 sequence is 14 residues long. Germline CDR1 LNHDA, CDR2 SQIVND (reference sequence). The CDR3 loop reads CASRTKGSTDTQYF. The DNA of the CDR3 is TGTGCCAGTAGGACTAAAGGAAGCACAGATACGCAGTATTTT.

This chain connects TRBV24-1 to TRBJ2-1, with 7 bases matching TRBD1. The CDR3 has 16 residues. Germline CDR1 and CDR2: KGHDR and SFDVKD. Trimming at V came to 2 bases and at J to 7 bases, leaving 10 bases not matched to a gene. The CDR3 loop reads CATSDSDRARRNEQFF. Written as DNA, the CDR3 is TGTGCCACCAGTGATTCCGACAGGGCGCGCCGAAATGAGCAGTTCTTC.